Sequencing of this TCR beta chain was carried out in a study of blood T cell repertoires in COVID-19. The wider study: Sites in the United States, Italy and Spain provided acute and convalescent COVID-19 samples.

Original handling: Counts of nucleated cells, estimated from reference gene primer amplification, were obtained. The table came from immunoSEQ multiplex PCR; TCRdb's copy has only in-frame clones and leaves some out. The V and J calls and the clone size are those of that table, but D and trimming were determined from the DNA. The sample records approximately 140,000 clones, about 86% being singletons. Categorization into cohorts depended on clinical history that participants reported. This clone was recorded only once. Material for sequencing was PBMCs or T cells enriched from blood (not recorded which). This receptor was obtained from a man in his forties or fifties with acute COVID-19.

Here the CDR3 reads CASSISGTGNYGYTF. The CDR3 coding sequence is TGTGCCAGCAGTATTTCCGGGACAGGCAACTATGGCTACACCTTC. V usage is TRBV27 and J usage is TRBJ1-2; TRBD1 aligns across 8 bases. V lost 5 bases to trimming and J lost 2 bases; unmatched junction nucleotides: 7. The CDR3 has 15 amino acids. Germline CDR1 reads MNHEY; CDR2 reads SMNVEV (reference sequence).